This TCR beta chain was sequenced for a study of T cell changes during pregnancy in multiple sclerosis. Method: immunoSEQ multiplex PCR; TCRdb's copy keeps in-frame clones and lacks some. The data show some 64,000 clones, about nine tenths seen once. The V gene lost 0 bases and the J gene lost 1 base, with 13 bases spanning the gap. The CDR3 is made up of 16 amino acids. The V gene's germline CDR1 is LGHNA and CDR2 YNFKEQ. The receptor comes from a female donor in good health, enrolled as a control in a pregnancy study. The sequences come from peripheral blood, collected in the first trimester of pregnancy. The chain has TRBV4-2 and TRBJ2-7; D perhaps matches TRBD1 (7 bases). The chain's CDR3 is CASSQEGAGGSYEQYF. CDR3 coding DNA: TGTGCCAGCAGCCAAGAAGGCGCAGGGGGGTCCTACGAGCAGTACTTC.